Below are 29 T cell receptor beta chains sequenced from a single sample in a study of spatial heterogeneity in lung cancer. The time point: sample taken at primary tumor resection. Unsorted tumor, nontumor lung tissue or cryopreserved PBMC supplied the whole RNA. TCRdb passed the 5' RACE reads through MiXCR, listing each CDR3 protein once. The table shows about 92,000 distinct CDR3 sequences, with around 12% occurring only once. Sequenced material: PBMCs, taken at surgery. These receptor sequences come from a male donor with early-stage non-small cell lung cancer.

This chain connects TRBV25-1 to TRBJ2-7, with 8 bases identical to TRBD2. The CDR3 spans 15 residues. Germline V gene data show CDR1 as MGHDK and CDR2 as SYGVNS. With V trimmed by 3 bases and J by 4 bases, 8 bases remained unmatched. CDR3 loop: CASSDYAGGGYEQYF. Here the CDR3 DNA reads TGTGCCAGCAGTGACTACGCGGGGGGCGGGTACGAGCAGTACTTC.

As DNA, the CDR3 is TGTGCCAGCAGTTACCCCGCTAGCGGGAAGTACGAGCAGTACTTC. The encoded protein is CASSYPASGKYEQYF. The chain uses TRBV6-2 or TRBV6-3 and TRBJ2-7, with 9 bases fitting TRBD2. Germline values: CDR1 MNHEY, CDR2 SVGEGT. This CDR3 region has 15 residues. J was trimmed by 4 bases and V by 2 bases; bases with no gene match: 6.

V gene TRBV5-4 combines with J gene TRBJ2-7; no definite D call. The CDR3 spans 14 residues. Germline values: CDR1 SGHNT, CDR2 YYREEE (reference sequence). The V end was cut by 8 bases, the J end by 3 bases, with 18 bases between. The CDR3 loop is CARILLTGHYEQYF. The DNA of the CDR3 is TGTGCCAGGATCTTGCTGACGGGCCACTACGAGCAGTACTTC. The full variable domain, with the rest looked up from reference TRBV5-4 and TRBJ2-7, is ETGVTQSPTHLIKTRGQQVTLRCSSQSGHNTVSWYQQALGQGPQFIFQYYREEENGRGNFPPRFSGLQFPNYSSELNVNALELDDSALYLCARILLTGHYEQYFGPGTRLTVT.

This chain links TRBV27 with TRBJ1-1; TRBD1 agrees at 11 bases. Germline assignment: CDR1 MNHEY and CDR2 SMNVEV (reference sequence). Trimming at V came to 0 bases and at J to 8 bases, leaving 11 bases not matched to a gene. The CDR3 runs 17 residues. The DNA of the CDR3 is TGTGCCAGCAGTTTATCTCCCATGGACAGGGGGCGGGTGGAAGCTTTCTTT. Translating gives CASSLSPMDRGRVEAFF.

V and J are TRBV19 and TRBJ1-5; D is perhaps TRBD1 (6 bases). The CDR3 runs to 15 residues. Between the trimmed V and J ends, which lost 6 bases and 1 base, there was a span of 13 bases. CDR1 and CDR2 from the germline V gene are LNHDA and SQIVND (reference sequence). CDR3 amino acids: CASRKQGGSNQPQHF. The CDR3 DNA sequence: TGTGCCAGTAGGAAACAGGGAGGGAGCAATCAGCCCCAGCATTTT.

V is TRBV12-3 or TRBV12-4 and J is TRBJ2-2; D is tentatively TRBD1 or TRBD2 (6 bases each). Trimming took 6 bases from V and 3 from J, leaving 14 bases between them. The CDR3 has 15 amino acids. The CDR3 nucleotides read TGTGCCAGCAGCCCAATAGGGGGGTACACCGGGGAGCTGTTTTTT. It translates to CASSPIGGYTGELFF.

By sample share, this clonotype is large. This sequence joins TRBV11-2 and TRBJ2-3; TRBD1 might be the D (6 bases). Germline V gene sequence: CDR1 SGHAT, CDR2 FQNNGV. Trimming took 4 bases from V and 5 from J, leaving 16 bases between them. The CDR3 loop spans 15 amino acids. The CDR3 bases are TGTGCCAGCAGCTCACCGCTTGGGGGCAGAGATACGCAGTATTTT. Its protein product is CASSSPLGGRDTQYF.

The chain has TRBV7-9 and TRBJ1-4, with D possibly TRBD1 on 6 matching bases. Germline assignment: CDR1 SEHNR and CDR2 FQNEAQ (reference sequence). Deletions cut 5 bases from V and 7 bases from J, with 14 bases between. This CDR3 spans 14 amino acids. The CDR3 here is CASSARGLGEKLFF. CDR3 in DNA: TGTGCCAGCAGCGCCAGGGGTTTGGGTGAAAAACTGTTTTTT.

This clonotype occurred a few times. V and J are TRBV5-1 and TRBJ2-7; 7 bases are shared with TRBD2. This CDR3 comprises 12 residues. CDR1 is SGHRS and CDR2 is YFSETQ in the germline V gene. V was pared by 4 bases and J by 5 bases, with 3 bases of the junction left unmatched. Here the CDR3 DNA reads TGCGCCAGCAGCCCCCGGGGGGACGAGCAGTACTTC. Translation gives CASSPRGDEQYF.

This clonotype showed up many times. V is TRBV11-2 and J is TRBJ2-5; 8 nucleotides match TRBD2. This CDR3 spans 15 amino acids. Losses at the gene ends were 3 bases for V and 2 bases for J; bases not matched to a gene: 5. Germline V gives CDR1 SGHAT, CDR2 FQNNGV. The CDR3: CASSFSGASQETQYF. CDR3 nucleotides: TGTGCCAGCAGCTTTAGCGGGGCAAGTCAAGAGACCCAGTACTTC.

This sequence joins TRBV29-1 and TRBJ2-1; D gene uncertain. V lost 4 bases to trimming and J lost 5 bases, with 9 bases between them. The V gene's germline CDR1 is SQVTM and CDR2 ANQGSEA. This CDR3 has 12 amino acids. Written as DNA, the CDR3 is TGCAGCGTTGGGTCCACCAACAATGAGCAGTTCTTC. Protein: CSVGSTNNEQFF.

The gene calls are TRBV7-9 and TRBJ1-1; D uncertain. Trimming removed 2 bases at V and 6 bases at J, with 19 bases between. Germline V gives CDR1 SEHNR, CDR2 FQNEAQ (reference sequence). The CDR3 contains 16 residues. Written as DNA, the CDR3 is TGTGCCAGCAGCTTATATCGAGGCAGCGAACTGGCTGAAGCTTTCTTT. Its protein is CASSLYRGSELAEAFF.

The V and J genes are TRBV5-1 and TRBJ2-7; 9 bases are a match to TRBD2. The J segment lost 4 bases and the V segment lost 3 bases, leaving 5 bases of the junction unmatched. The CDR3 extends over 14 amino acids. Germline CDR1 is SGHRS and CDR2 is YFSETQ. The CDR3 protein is CASSSGLAGYEQYF. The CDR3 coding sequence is TGCGCCAGCAGCTCGGGACTAGCAGGGTACGAGCAGTACTTC.

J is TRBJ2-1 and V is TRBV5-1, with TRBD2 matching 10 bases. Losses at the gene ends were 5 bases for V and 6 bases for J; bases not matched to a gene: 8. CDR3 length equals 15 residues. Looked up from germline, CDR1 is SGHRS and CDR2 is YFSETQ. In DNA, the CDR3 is TGCGCCAGCAGGGAAACCGGGACTAGCGTCAATGAGCAGTTCTTC. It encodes CASRETGTSVNEQFF.

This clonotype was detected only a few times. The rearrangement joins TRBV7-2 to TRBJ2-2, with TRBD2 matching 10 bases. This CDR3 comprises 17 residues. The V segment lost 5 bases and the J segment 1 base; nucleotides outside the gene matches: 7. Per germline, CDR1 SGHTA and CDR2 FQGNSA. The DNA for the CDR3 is TGTGCCAGCAGCCCGCAGCTAGCGGGGGAGAACACCGGGGAGCTGTTTTTT. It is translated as CASSPQLAGENTGELFF. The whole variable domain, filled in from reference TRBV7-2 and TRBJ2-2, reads GAGVSQSPSNKVTEKGKDVELRCDPISGHTALYWYRQSLGQGLEFLIYFQGNSAPDKSGLPSDRFSAERTGGSVSTLTIQRTQQEDSAVYLCASSPQLAGENTGELFFGEGSRLTVL.

In DNA form, the CDR3 reads TGTGCCAGCAGAACACCAGGGGACGCCTCCGAAGCTTTCTTT. Its protein product is CASRTPGDASEAFF. This chain links TRBV6-5 with TRBJ1-1; D perhaps matches TRBD1 (6 bases). Trimming took 6 bases from V and 8 from J, leaving 19 bases between them. CDR1 and CDR2 (germline): MNHEY, SVGAGI. The CDR3 is 14 residues long.

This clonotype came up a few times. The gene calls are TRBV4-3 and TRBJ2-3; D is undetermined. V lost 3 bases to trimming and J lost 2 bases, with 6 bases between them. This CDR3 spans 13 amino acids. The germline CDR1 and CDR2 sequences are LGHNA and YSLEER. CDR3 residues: CASSHGDTDTQYF. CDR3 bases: TGCGCCAGCAGCCATGGCGACACAGATACGCAGTATTTT.

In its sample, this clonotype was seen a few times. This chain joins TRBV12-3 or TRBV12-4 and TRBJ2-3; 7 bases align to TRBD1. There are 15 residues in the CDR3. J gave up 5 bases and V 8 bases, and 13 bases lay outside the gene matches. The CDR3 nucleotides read TGTGCCAGCCAGAAGATAGGGGGCGCCATAGATACGCAGTATTTT. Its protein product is CASQKIGGAIDTQYF.

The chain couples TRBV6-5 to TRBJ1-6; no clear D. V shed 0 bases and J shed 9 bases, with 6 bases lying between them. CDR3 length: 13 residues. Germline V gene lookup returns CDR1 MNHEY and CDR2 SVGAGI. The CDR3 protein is CASSYSYLSPLHF. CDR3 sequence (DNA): TGTGCCAGCAGTTACTCGTATCTTTCACCCCTCCACTTT.

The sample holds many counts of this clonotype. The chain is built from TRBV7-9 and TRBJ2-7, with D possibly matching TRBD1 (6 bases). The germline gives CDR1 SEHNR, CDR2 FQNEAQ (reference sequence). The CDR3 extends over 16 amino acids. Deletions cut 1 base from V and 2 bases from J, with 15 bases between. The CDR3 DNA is TGTGCCAGCAGCTTAGGAGGGGGAAGGGTTGCCTACGAGCAGTACTTC. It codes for CASSLGGGRVAYEQYF.

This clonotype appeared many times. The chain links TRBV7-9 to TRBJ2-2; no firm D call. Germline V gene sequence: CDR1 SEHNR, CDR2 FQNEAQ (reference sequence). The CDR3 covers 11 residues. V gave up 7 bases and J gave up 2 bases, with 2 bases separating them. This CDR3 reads CASKNTGELFF. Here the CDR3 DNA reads TGTGCCAGCAAAAACACCGGGGAGCTGTTTTTT.

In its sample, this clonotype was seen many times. The CDR3: CASSWDLNYGYTF. CDR3 nucleotides: TGTGCCAGCAGTTGGGACCTTAACTATGGCTACACCTTC. This sequence joins TRBV12-3 or TRBV12-4 and TRBJ1-2, with D possibly matching TRBD1 (5 bases). The CDR3 spans 13 residues. Trimming cost V 4 bases and J 1 base, with 7 bases left between them.

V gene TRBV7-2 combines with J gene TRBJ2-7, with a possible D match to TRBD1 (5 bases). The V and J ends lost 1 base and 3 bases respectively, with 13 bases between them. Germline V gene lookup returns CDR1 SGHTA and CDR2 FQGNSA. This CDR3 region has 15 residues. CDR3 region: CASSLGSGWDYEQYF. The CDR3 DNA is TGTGCCAGCAGCTTAGGGTCAGGGTGGGACTACGAGCAGTACTTC. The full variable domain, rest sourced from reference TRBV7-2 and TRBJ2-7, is GAGVSQSPSNKVTEKGKDVELRCDPISGHTALYWYRQSLGQGLEFLIYFQGNSAPDKSGLPSDRFSAERTGGSVSTLTIQRTQQEDSAVYLCASSLGSGWDYEQYFGPGTRLTVT.

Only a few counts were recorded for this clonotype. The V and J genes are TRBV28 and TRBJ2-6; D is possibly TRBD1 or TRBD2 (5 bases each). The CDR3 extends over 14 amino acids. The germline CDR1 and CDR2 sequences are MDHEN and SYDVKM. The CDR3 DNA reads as TGTGCTACGAAGGGGACCTCTGGGGCCAACGTCCTGACTTTC. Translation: CATKGTSGANVLTF.

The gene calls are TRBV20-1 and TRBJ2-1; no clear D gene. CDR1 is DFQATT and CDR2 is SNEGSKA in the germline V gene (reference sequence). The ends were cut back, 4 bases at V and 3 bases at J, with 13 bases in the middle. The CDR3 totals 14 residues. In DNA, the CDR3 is TGCAGTGCTAAAGCCAGAATAAACTACAATGAGCAGTTCTTC. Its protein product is CSAKARINYNEQFF.

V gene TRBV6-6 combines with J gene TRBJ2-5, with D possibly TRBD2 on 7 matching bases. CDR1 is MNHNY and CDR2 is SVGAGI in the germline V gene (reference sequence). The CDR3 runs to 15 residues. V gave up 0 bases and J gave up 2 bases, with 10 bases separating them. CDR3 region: CASSYSGGGQETQYF. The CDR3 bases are TGTGCCAGCAGTTACTCGGGAGGGGGGCAAGAGACCCAGTACTTC.

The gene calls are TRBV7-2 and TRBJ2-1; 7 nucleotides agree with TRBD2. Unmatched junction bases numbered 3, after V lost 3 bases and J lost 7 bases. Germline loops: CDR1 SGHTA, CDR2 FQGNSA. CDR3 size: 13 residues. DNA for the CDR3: TGTGCCAGCAGCTTGGGGGACTATAATGAGCAGTTCTTC. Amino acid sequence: CASSLGDYNEQFF.

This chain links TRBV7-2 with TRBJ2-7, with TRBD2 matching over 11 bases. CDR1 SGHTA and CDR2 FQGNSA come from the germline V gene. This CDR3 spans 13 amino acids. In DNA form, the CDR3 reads TGTGCTACAAGACTAGCGGGATCATACGAGCAGTACTTC. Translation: CATRLAGSYEQYF.

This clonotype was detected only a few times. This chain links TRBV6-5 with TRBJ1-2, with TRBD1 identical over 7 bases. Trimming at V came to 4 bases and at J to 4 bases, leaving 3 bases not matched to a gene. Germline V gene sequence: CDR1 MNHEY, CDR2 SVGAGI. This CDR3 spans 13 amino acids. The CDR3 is CASSSTGVYGYTF. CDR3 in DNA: TGTGCCAGCAGTTCAACAGGGGTCTATGGCTACACCTTC.